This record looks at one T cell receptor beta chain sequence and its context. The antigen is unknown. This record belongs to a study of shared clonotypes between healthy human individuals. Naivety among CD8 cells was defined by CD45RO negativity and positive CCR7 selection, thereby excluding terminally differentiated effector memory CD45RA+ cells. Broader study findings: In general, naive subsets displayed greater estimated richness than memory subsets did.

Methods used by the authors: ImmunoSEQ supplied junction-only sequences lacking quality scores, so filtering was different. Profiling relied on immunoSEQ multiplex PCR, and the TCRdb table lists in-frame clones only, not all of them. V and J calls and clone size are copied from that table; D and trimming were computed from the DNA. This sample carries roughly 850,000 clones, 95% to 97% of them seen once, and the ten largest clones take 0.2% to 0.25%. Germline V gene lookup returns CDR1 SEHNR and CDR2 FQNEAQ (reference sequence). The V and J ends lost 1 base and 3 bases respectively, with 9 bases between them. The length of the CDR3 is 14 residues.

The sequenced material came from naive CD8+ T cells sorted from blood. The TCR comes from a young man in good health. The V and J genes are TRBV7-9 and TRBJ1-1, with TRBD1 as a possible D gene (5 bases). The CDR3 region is CASSLVMGDTEAFF. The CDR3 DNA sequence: TGTGCCAGCAGCTTAGTTATGGGGGACACTGAAGCTTTCTTT.